This TCR beta chain came from a study of cytomegalovirus exposure and HLA in healthy donors. Whole-study results and caveats: Reports described diagnosis of cytomegalovirus status by the classifier as highly specific and sensitive. The study flagged approximately 180 TCR beta chains as cytomegalovirus-associated. The tendency of first-cohort TCR clusters to co-occur in the roughly 110 validation repertoires was the finding of a later analysis.

Only in-frame clones appear in the TCRdb table, and some are missing; sequencing was by immunoSEQ multiplex PCR. Among some 170,000 clones listed, approximately 87% were seen once. As for this clone: Its antigen is unknown.

The validation cohort, a group of 130 or so subjects, included the donors and was separate from the approximately 650-subject first cohort. This TCR was sampled from a woman between 25 and 40 years old in good health and CMV-seronegative. The specimen was PBMCs.

The CDR3 nucleotides read TGCGCCAGCAGCTGGGGGATAGCGGGGGGCTCCTACAATGAGCAGTTCTTC. Translated, it gives CASSWGIAGGSYNEQFF. The chain links TRBV5-1 to TRBJ2-1; 10 bases agree with TRBD2. The V segment lost 3 bases and the J segment 0 bases; nucleotides outside the gene matches: 6. The V gene's germline CDR1 is SGHRS and CDR2 YFSETQ. This CDR3 is 17 amino acids long. Complete variable domain (other parts from reference TRBV5-1 and TRBJ2-1): KAGVTQTPRYLIKTRGQQVTLSCSPISGHRSVSWYQQTPGQGLQFLFEYFSETQRNKGNFPGRFSGRQFSNSRSEMNVSTLELGDSALYLCASSWGIAGGSYNEQFFGPGTRLTVL.